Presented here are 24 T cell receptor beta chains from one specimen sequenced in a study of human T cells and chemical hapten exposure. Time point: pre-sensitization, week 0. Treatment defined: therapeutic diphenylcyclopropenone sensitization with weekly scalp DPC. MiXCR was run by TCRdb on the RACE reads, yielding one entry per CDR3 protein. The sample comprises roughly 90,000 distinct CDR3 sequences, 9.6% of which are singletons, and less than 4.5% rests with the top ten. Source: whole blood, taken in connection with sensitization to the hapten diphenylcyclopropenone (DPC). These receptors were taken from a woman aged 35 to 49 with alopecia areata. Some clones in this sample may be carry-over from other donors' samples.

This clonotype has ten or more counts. The CDR3 loop reads CATSAGTTSTDTQYF. The CDR3 coding sequence is TGTGCCACCAGCGCCGGGACAACTAGCACAGATACGCAGTATTTT. The chain carries TRBV24-1 and TRBJ2-3; a weak D match, TRBD1 (6 bases). Deletions cut 7 bases from V and 0 bases from J, with 13 bases between. The CDR3 consists of 15 residues. Germline-derived CDR1 and CDR2 are KGHDR and SFDVKD.

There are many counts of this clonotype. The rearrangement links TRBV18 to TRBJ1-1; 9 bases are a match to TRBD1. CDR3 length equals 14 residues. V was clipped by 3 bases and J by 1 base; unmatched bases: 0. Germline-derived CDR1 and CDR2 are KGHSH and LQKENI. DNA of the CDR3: TGTGCCAGCTCACCGGGACAGGGGAACACTGAAGCTTTCTTT. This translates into CASSPGQGNTEAFF.

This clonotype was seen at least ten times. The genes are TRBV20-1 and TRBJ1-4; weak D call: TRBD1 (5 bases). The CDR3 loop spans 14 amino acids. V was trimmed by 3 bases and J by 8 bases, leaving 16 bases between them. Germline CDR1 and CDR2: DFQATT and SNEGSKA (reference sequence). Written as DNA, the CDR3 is TGCAGTGCTAGGACAGCCCTTAGGGAGGAAAAACTGTTTTTT. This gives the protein CSARTALREEKLFF.

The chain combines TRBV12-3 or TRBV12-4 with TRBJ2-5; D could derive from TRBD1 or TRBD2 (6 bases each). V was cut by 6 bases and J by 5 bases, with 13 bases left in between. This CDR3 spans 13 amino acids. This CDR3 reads CASRKGGGETQYF. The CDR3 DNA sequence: TGTGCCAGCAGGAAGGGGGGCGGGGAGACCCAGTACTTC.

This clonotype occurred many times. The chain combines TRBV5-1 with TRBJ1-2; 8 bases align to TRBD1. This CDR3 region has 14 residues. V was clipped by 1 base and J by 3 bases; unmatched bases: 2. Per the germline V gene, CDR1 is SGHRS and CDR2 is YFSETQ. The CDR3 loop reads CASSLRTGHYGYTF. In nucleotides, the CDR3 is TGCGCCAGCAGCTTGCGGACAGGGCACTATGGCTACACCTTC.

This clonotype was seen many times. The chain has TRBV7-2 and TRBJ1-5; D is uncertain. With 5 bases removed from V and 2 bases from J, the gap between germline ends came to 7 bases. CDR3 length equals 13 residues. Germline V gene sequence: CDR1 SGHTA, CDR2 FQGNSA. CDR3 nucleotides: TGTGCCAGCAGCCGAAATCGCAATCAGCCCCAGCATTTT. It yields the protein CASSRNRNQPQHF.

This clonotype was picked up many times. The CDR3 loop reads CASSNSRPKGYTF. The CDR3 DNA sequence: TGTGCCAGCAGCAACAGCAGGCCTAAAGGCTACACCTTC. The chain combines TRBV7-9 with TRBJ1-2; D remains unclear. Trimming shortened V by 5 bases and J by 8 bases, and 15 bases separated the two germline ends. This CDR3 spans 13 amino acids. Per the germline V gene, CDR1 is SEHNR and CDR2 is FQNEAQ (reference sequence).

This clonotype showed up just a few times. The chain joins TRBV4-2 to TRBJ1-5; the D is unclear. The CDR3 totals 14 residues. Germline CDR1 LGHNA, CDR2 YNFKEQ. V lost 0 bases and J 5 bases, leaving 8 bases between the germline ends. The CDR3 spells CASSQDNPDQPQHF. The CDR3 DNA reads TGTGCCAGCAGCCAAGATAACCCCGATCAGCCCCAGCATTTT.

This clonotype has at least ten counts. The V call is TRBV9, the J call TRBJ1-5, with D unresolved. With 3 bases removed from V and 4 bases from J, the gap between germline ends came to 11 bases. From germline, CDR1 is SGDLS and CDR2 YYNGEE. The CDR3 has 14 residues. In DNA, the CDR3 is TGTGCCAGCAGCGCCCAGGCCGGAAATCAGCCCCAGCATTTT. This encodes CASSAQAGNQPQHF.

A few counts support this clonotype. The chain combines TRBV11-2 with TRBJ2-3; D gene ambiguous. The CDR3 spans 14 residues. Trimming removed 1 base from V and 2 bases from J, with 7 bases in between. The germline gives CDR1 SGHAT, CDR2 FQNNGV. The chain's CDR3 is CASSLVEDTDTQYF. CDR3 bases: TGTGCCAGCAGCTTAGTTGAGGACACAGATACGCAGTATTTT.

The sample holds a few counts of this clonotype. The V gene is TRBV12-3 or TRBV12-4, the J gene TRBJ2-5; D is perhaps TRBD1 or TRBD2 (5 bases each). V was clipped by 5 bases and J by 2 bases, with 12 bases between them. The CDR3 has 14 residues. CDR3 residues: CASSPGTEQETQYF. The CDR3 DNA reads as TGTGCCAGCAGTCCCGGGACCGAGCAAGAGACCCAGTACTTC.

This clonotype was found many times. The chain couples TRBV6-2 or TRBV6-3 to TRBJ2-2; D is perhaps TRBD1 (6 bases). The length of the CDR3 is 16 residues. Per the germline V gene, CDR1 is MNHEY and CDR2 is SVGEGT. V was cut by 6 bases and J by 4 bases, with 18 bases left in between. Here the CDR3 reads CASSPLRGSVTGELFF. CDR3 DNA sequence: TGTGCCAGCAGCCCGTTAAGGGGGTCGGTCACCGGGGAGCTGTTTTTT.

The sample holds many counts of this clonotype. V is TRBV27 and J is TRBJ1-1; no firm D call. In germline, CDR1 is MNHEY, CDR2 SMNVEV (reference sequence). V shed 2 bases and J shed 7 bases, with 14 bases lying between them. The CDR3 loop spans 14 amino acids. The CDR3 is CASSLSRNSNEAFF. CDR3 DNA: TGTGCCAGCAGTTTAAGCCGGAACAGCAATGAAGCTTTCTTT.

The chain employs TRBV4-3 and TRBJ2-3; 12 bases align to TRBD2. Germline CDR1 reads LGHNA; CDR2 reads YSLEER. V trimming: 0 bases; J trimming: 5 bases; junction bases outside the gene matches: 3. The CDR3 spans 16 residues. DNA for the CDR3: TGCGCCAGCAGCCAAGAACTAGCGGGGGGTGGAGATACGCAGTATTTT. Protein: CASSQELAGGGDTQYF.

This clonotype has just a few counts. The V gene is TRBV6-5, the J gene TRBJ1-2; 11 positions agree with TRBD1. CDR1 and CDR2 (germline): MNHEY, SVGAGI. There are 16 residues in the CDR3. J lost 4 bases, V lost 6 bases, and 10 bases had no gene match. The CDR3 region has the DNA TGTGCCAGCAGAACCGCGGACAGGGGGCGCGGCTATGGCTACACCTTC. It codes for CASRTADRGRGYGYTF.

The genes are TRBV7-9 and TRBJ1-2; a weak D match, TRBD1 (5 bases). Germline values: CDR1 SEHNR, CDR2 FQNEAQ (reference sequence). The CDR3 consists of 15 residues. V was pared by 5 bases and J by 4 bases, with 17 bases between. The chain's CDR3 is CASSPRAFGGYGYTF. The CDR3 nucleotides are TGTGCCAGCAGCCCCCGAGCCTTTGGGGGCTATGGCTACACCTTC. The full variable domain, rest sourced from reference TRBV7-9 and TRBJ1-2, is DTGVSQNPRHKITKRGQNVTFRCDPISEHNRLYWYRQTLGQGPEFLTYFQNEAQLEKSRLLSDRFSAERPKGSFSTLEIQRTEQGDSAMYLCASSPRAFGGYGYTFGSGTRLTVV.

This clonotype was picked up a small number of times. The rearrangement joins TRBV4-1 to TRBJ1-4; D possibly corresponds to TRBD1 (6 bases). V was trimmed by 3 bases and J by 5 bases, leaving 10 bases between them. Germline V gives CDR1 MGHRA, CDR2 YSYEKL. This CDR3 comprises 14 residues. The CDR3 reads CASSQRTANEKLFF. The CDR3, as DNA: TGCGCCAGCAGCCAGAGGACAGCAAATGAAAAACTGTTTTTT.

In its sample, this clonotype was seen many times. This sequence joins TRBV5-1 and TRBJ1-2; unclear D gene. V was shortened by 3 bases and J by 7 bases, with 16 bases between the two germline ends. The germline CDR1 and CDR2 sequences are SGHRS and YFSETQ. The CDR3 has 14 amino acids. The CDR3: CASSSRTGASGYTF. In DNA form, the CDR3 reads TGCGCCAGCAGCTCGCGGACGGGCGCCTCTGGCTACACCTTC.

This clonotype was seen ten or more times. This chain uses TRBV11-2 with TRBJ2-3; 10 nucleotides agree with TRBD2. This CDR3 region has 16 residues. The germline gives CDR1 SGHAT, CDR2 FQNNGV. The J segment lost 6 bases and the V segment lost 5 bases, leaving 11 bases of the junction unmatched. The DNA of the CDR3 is TGTGCCAGCAGCCGCGTGAGCGGGGGGGCCGCGGATACGCAGTATTTT. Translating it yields CASSRVSGGAADTQYF. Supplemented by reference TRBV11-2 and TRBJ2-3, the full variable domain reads EAGVAQSPRYKIIEKRQSVAFWCNPISGHATLYWYQQILGQGPKLLIQFQNNGVVDDSQLPKDRFSAERLKGVDSTLKIQPAKLEDSAVYLCASSRVSGGAADTQYFGPGTRLTVL.

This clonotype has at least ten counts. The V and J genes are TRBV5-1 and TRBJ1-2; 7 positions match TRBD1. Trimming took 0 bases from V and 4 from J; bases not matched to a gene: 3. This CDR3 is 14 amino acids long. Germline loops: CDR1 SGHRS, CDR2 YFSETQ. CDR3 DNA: TGCGCCAGCAGCTTGGGGGACAGCGTCTATGGCTACACCTTC. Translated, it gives CASSLGDSVYGYTF.

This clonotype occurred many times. CDR3 in amino acids: CASSRTGNFNQPQHF. CDR3 nucleotides: TGTGCCAGCAGTAGGACAGGGAACTTCAATCAGCCCCAGCATTTT. The chain uses TRBV6-5 and TRBJ1-5, with 8 bases fitting TRBD1. V shed 5 bases, J shed 3 bases, and the junction held 6 bases outside the gene matches. The CDR3 totals 15 residues. In germline, CDR1 is MNHEY, CDR2 SVGAGI.

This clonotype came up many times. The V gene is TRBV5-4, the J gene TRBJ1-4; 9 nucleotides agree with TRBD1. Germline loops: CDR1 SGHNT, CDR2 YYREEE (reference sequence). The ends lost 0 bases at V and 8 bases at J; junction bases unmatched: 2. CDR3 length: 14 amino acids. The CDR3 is CASSLDRGHEKLFF. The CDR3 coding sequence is TGTGCCAGCAGCTTGGACAGGGGGCACGAAAAACTGTTTTTT.

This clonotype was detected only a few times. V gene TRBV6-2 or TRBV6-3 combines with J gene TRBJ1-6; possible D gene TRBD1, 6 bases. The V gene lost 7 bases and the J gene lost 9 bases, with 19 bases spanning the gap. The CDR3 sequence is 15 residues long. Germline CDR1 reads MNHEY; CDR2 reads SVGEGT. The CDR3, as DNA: TGTGCCAGCAACTTGACAGGCGGGAGAGGTTCACCCCTCCACTTT. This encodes CASNLTGGRGSPLHF.

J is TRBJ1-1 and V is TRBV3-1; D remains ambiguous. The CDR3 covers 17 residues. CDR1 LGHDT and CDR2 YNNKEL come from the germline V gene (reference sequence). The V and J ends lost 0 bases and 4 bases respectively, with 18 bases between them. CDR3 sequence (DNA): TGTGCCAGCAGCCAAGACGTAGGGTTCGGAGGCAGCACTGAAGCTTTCTTT. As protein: CASSQDVGFGGSTEAFF.